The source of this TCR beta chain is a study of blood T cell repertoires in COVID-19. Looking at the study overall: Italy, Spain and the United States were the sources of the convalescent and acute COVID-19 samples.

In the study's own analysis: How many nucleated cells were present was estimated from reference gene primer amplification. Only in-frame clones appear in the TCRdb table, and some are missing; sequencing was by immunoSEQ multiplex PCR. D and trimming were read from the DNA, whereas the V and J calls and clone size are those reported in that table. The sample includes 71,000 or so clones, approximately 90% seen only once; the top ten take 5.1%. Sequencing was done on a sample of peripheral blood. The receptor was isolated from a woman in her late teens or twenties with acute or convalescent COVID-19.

The chain's CDR3 is CASSPYFTRENTEAFF. The CDR3 bases are TGTGCCAGCTCACCGTATTTCACCAGGGAGAACACTGAAGCTTTCTTT. This chain uses TRBV18 with TRBJ1-1; TRBD1 is a possible D gene (5 bases). Germline V gene lookup returns CDR1 KGHSH and CDR2 LQKENI. V lost 3 bases to trimming and J lost 1 base, with 15 bases between them. The CDR3 is 16 residues long.